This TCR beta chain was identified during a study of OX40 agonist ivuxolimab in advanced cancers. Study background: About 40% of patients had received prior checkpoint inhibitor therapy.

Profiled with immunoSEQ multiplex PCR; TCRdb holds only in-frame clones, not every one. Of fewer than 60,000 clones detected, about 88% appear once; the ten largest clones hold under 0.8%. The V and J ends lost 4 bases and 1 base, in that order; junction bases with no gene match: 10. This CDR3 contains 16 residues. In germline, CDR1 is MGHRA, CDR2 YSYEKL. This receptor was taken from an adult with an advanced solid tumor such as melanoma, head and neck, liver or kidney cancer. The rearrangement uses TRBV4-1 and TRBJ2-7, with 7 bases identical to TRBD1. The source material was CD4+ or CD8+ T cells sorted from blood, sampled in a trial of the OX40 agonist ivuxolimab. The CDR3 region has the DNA TGCGCCAGCAGCCCAGCCGGGACAGCAAATTCCTACGAGCAGTACTTC. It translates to CASSPAGTANSYEQYF.